The present entry profiles one TCR beta chain with its context. The sample belongs to a study of blood T cell repertoires in COVID-19. The germline CDR1 and CDR2 sequences are LGHNT and FRNRAP. Trimming took 6 bases from V and 3 from J, leaving 17 bases between them. CDR3 length: 16 residues. The data were produced by immunoSEQ multiplex PCR, yet TCRdb's version contains in-frame clones alone and is incomplete. The data show 200,000 to 300,000 clones, just under 90% seen once. The chain links TRBV12-5 to TRBJ2-2; D might be TRBD1 (6 bases). The specimen was peripheral blood. This TCR was recovered from a woman aged 40-49 years with acute or convalescent COVID-19. The CDR3 DNA follows: TGTGCTAGTGGCCAGTCCAGTACAGGGTACACCGGGGAGCTGTTTTTT. This sequence encodes CASGQSSTGYTGELFF.